This T cell receptor (beta chain) was sequenced in a study of TIL therapy for anti-PD-1-resistant metastatic lung cancer. Overall study: Patients had a median age of around 54 years (range roughly 35-80).

Sequencing used immunoSEQ v3. TCRdb's table, derived via immunoSEQ multiplex PCR, lists solely in-frame clones and lacks some. The repertoire holds tens of thousands of clones, with less than 75% as singletons. Time point here: pre-treatment sample, taken before nivolumab and TIL therapy. The tumor samples were excised metastases, mostly pleural nodules or supraclavicular lymph nodes. Adults with stage 4 NSCLC were enrolled in a phase I trial. The CDR3 contains 15 residues. Germline V gene data show CDR1 as LNHDA and CDR2 as SQIVND (reference sequence). The ends lost 2 bases at V and 6 bases at J; junction bases unmatched: 7.

This chain uses TRBV19 with TRBJ2-5; 9 bases line up with TRBD1. The TCR comes from a person aged 25-85 years with non-small cell lung cancer. The input for sequencing was tumor tissue, taken at baseline. The CDR3 nucleotides are TGTGCCAGTAGTATACGGACAGGGGCAGTGCAGACCCAGTACTTC. Translation gives CASSIRTGAVQTQYF.